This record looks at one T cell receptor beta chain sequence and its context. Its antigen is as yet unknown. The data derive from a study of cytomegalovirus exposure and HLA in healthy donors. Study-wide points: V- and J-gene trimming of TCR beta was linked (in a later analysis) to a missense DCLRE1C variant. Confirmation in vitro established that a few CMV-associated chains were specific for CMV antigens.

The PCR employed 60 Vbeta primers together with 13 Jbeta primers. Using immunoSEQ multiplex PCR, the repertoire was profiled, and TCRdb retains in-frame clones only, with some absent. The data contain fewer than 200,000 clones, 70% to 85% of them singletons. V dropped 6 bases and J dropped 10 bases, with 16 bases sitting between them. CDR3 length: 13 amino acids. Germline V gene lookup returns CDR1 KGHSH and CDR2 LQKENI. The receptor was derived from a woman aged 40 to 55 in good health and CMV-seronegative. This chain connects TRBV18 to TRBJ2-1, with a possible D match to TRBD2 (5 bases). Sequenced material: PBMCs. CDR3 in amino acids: CASSPSRSGEQFF. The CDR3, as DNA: TGTGCCAGCTCCCCCTCCAGGAGCGGCGAGCAGTTCTTC.